This T cell receptor beta chain was identified in a study of blood T cell repertoires in COVID-19. Libraries were prepared by immunoSEQ multiplex PCR; TCRdb keeps only in-frame clonotypes and omits some of them. Found here are 200,000 to 250,000 clones, 75% to 85% of them singletons; the top ten hold approximately 10%. The CDR3 runs 13 residues. The V gene's germline CDR1 is SGHTA and CDR2 FQGNSA. The V and J ends lost 5 bases and 0 bases, in that order; junction bases with no gene match: 1. V usage is TRBV7-2 and J usage is TRBJ2-7, with 7 bases aligning to TRBD2. The source is a man between 50 and 59 years old with active or convalescent COVID-19. Sequencing input: peripheral blood. CDR3 sequence (DNA): TGTGCCAGCAGCGCTAGCGGCTCCTACGAGCAGTACTTC. It yields the protein CASSASGSYEQYF.